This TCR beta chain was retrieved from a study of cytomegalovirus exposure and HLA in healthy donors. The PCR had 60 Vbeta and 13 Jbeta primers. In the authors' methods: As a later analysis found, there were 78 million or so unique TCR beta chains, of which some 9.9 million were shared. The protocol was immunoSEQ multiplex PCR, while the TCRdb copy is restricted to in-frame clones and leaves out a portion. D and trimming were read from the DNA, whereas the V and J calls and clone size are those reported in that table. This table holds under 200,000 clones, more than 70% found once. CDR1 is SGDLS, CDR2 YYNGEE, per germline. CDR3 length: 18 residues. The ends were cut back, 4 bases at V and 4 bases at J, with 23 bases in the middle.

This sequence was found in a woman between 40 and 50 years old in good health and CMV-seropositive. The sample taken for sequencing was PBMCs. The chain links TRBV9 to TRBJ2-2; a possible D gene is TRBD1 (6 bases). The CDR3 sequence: CASSLRRGLEGSTGELFF. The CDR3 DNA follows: TGTGCCAGCAGCCTACGTAGGGGGTTAGAGGGATCCACCGGGGAGCTGTTTTTT.